One sample yielded the 30 T cell receptor beta chains listed below, sequenced in a study of PD-1 blockade in classical Hodgkin lymphoma. Libraries were prepared by immunoSEQ multiplex PCR; TCRdb keeps only in-frame clonotypes and omits some of them. The table shows 39,000 or so clones, with around 83% occurring only once. Every patient experienced relapse after autologous stem cell transplantation, and brentuximab vedotin exposure varied. Sequencing was performed on peripheral blood mononuclear cells (PBMCs), taken before the second cycle of nivolumab. Receptor source: a human donor with classical Hodgkin lymphoma.

The J gene is TRBJ2-6, the V gene TRBV29-1; 7 bases are shared with TRBD1. The V gene's germline CDR1 is SQVTM and CDR2 ANQGSEA. The V and J ends lost 6 bases and 5 bases, in that order; junction bases with no gene match: 7. The CDR3 totals 14 residues. CDR3 nucleotide sequence: TGCAGCGTGGGGAAACAGGGGAGGGCCAACGTCCTGACTTTC. Encoded protein: CSVGKQGRANVLTF. Full variable domain (rest looked up from reference TRBV29-1 and TRBJ2-6): SAVISQKPSRDICQRGTSLTIQCQVDSQVTMMFWYRQQPGQSLTLIATANQGSEATYESGFVIDKFPISRPNLTFSTLTVSNMSPEDSSIYLCSVGKQGRANVLTFGAGSRLTVL.

The V gene is TRBV18, the J gene TRBJ1-4; 10 bases match TRBD1. This CDR3 has 17 residues. Germline V lookup: CDR1 KGHSH, CDR2 LQKENI. The ends lost 3 bases at V and 0 bases at J; junction bases unmatched: 4. The CDR3 DNA is TGTGCCAGCTCACCCTATGGACAGGGGGCAACTAATGAAAAACTGTTTTTT. Encoded protein: CASSPYGQGATNEKLFF.

CDR3 loop: CASSPPGLAGSYEQYF. CDR3 bases: TGTGCCAGCAGCCCCCCGGGACTAGCGGGCTCCTACGAGCAGTACTTC. The rearrangement uses TRBV9 and TRBJ2-7; 12 nucleotides align to TRBD2. The CDR3 consists of 16 residues. After removal of 4 bases from V and 0 bases from J, the junction contained 5 bases not matched to a gene. CDR1 is SGDLS, CDR2 YYNGEE, per germline.

This chain joins TRBV5-5 and TRBJ2-2; D may be TRBD1 (5 bases). Germline-derived CDR1 and CDR2 are SGHKS and YYEKEE (reference sequence). V lost 4 bases and J lost 7, with 14 bases in between. This CDR3 is built from 14 residues. The CDR3 reads CASSGHSGYGELFF. The CDR3 nucleotides read TGTGCCAGCAGCGGACACTCAGGTTACGGGGAGCTGTTTTTT.

J is TRBJ2-3 and V is TRBV18; D gene ambiguous. The germline V gene encodes CDR1 KGHSH and CDR2 LQKENI. V dropped 1 base and J dropped 0 bases, with 8 bases sitting between them. The CDR3 sequence is 15 residues long. The CDR3 DNA reads TGTGCCAGCTCACCACTGACTTCTAGCACAGATACGCAGTATTTT. Its protein product is CASSPLTSSTDTQYF.

The rearrangement links TRBV5-8 to TRBJ2-3; weak D call: TRBD1 (6 bases). This CDR3 is 11 amino acids long. Deletions cut 4 bases from V and 9 bases from J, with 9 bases between. Germline V gene data show CDR1 as SGHTS and CDR2 as YDEGEE. The DNA of the CDR3 is TGTGCCAGCAGCGTCGGGACAACGCAGTATTTT. Translation: CASSVGTTQYF.

The chain combines TRBV19 with TRBJ1-6; weak D call: TRBD1 (5 bases). V dropped 4 bases and J dropped 9 bases, with 16 bases sitting between them. In germline, CDR1 is LNHDA, CDR2 SQIVND (reference sequence). This CDR3 region has 15 residues. The CDR3 coding sequence is TGTGCCAGTAGTACCCCTCGGGACCGGATTTCACCCCTCCACTTT. This gives the protein CASSTPRDRISPLHF.

This sequence joins TRBV2 and TRBJ2-2; 7 bases match TRBD2. The length of the CDR3 is 15 residues. Germline-derived CDR1 and CDR2 are SNHLY and FYNNEI. The junction had 6 bases not matched to a gene; V was cut back by 6 bases and J by 2 bases. DNA of the CDR3: TGTGCCAGCAGCGTGGGGAGGGGCAACACCGGGGAGCTGTTTTTT. As protein: CASSVGRGNTGELFF.

This clone was recorded a few times. This chain uses TRBV28 with TRBJ1-1; a possible D gene is TRBD1 (5 bases). Germline CDR1 and CDR2: MDHEN and SYDVKM. Trimming took off 1 base at V and 0 bases at J, with 9 bases between the two ends. The CDR3 consists of 15 residues. The CDR3 spells CASSLFQGMNTEAFF. CDR3 nucleotides: TGTGCCAGCAGTTTATTCCAGGGAATGAACACTGAAGCTTTCTTT. Looking up the rest from reference TRBV28 and TRBJ1-1 gives the full variable domain: DVKVTQSSRYLVKRTGEKVFLECVQDMDHENMFWYRQDPGLGLRLIYFSYDVKMKEKGDIPEGYSVSREKKERFSLILESASTNQTSMYLCASSLFQGMNTEAFFGQGTRLTVV.

The chain joins TRBV6-5 to TRBJ1-2; unclear D gene. Trimming stripped 2 bases from V and 4 bases from J, with 5 bases between. This CDR3 comprises 12 residues. Germline-derived CDR1 and CDR2 are MNHEY and SVGAGI. CDR3 bases: TGTGCCAGCAGTTACGGAGGCTATGGCTACACCTTC. Protein: CASSYGGYGYTF.

This rearrangement joins TRBV11-3 to TRBJ1-5; D gene uncertain. The CDR3 has 14 residues. Germline CDR1 and CDR2: SGHNT and YENEEA. Trimming removed 3 bases from V and 2 bases from J, with 8 bases in between. As DNA, the CDR3 is TGTGCCAGCAGCTTCGGCAGATGCAATCAGCCCCAGCATTTT. Protein product: CASSFGRCNQPQHF.

The chain carries TRBV7-3 and TRBJ2-5; 7 bases agree with TRBD1. The CDR3 consists of 14 residues. Germline values: CDR1 SGHTA, CDR2 FQGTGA. With V trimmed by 2 bases and J by 2 bases, 2 bases remained unmatched. CDR3 in DNA: TGTGCCAGCAGCTTAGGGACAGCACAAGAGACCCAGTACTTC. This codes for CASSLGTAQETQYF.

This clone was seen once. This chain joins TRBV28 and TRBJ1-2; 7 nucleotides align to TRBD1. J gave up 3 bases and V 1 base, and 11 bases lay outside the gene matches. Germline V lookup: CDR1 MDHEN, CDR2 SYDVKM. The CDR3 totals 17 residues. The CDR3 protein is CASSLLSSVQGYYGYTF. CDR3 DNA sequence: TGTGCCAGCAGTTTATTGTCGAGCGTACAGGGGTACTATGGCTACACCTTC.

In nucleotides, the CDR3 is TGCGCCAGCAGCTTGAGCGAAGGGGGCTCTGGGGCCAACGTCCTGACTTTC. It codes for CASSLSEGGSGANVLTF. The gene calls are TRBV5-1 and TRBJ2-6, with a weak D call TRBD1 (6 bases). The CDR3 runs 17 residues. The V end lost 1 base, the J end lost 0 bases, and 11 bases lay between the germline ends. Germline assignment: CDR1 SGHRS and CDR2 YFSETQ.

The chain couples TRBV9 to TRBJ2-3; D ambiguous. V was cut by 0 bases and J by 4 bases, with 15 bases left in between. CDR3 length equals 16 residues. CDR1 is SGDLS and CDR2 is YYNGEE in the germline V gene. The CDR3 DNA is TGTGCCAGCAGCGTAGGCCCCTCTCTTAGGGCAGATACGCAGTATTTT. The encoded protein is CASSVGPSLRADTQYF.

The chain uses TRBV19 and TRBJ2-3; 9 nucleotides match TRBD1. The CDR3 covers 15 residues. The V gene's germline CDR1 is LNHDA and CDR2 SQIVND (reference sequence). V was pared by 4 bases and J by 3 bases, with 5 bases of the junction left unmatched. CDR3 nucleotides: TGTGCCAGTAGTACTGGACAGGGGACGACAGATACGCAGTATTTT. Amino acids: CASSTGQGTTDTQYF.

The V and J genes are TRBV5-1 and TRBJ2-2, with no clear D. V lost 4 bases and J lost 4, with 11 bases in between. The germline V gene encodes CDR1 SGHRS and CDR2 YFSETQ. The CDR3 has 14 residues. For the CDR3, the DNA is TGCGCCAGCAGCCTTAGTCACCCCACCGGGGAGCTGTTTTTT. It translates to CASSLSHPTGELFF. The full variable domain, rest sourced from reference TRBV5-1 and TRBJ2-2, is KAGVTQTPRYLIKTRGQQVTLSCSPISGHRSVSWYQQTPGQGLQFLFEYFSETQRNKGNFPGRFSGRQFSNSRSEMNVSTLELGDSALYLCASSLSHPTGELFFGEGSRLTVL.

The chain uses TRBV27 and TRBJ1-2; 7 nucleotides line up with TRBD1. Germline V gene data show CDR1 as MNHEY and CDR2 as SMNVEV (reference sequence). This CDR3 spans 13 amino acids. V lost 9 bases and J lost 6; bases outside the gene matches: 10. In DNA, the CDR3 is TGTGCCAGTTGGGACAGCGCCCTGGATGGCTACACCTTC. Its translation: CASWDSALDGYTF.

J is TRBJ2-3 and V is TRBV6-5; D is perhaps TRBD1 or TRBD2 (6 bases each). In germline, CDR1 is MNHEY, CDR2 SVGAGI. This CDR3 has 16 amino acids. The V end lost 1 base, the J end lost 0 bases, and 11 bases lay between the germline ends. The CDR3 region is CASSYFGGRSTDTQYF. The CDR3 DNA follows: TGTGCCAGCAGTTACTTCGGGGGCAGGAGCACAGATACGCAGTATTTT.

In DNA, the CDR3 is TGTGCCAGCAGTCGAGGACAGGGGACTGAAGCTTTCTTT. Amino acids: CASSRGQGTEAFF. The chain has TRBV28 and TRBJ1-1; the match to TRBD1 covers 9 bases. The CDR3 spans 13 residues. Per germline, CDR1 MDHEN and CDR2 SYDVKM. The junction had 3 bases not matched to a gene; V was cut back by 5 bases and J by 5 bases.

The chain couples TRBV9 to TRBJ1-4, with D perhaps TRBD1 (5 bases). The length of the CDR3 is 15 residues. Germline assignment: CDR1 SGDLS and CDR2 YYNGEE. Trimming took off 0 bases at V and 3 bases at J, with 9 bases between the two ends. In DNA, the CDR3 is TGTGCCAGCAGCGTAGAATGGGGGTCTAATGAAAAACTGTTTTTT. As protein: CASSVEWGSNEKLFF.

This clone came up a few times. The rearrangement joins TRBV27 to TRBJ1-6; D is uncertain. The V and J ends lost 3 bases and 0 bases respectively, with 3 bases between them. The germline V gene encodes CDR1 MNHEY and CDR2 SMNVEV (reference sequence). The CDR3 loop spans 14 amino acids. Written as DNA, the CDR3 is TGTGCCAGCAGTTTTAGCTCCTATAATTCACCCCTCCACTTT. Its protein product is CASSFSSYNSPLHF.

DNA of the CDR3: TGTGCCAGCAGTTTGAGGGGGGACAGTAATCAGCCCCAGCATTTT. The encoded protein is CASSLRGDSNQPQHF. The gene calls are TRBV27 and TRBJ1-5; 7 bases align to TRBD1. The junction had 6 bases not matched to a gene; V was cut back by 3 bases and J by 4 bases. Germline lookup yields CDR1 MNHEY and CDR2 SMNVEV (reference sequence). This CDR3 spans 15 amino acids.

This clone was detected a few times. The chain has TRBV19 and TRBJ2-1; maybe TRBD1 (5 bases). CDR1 LNHDA and CDR2 SQIVND come from the germline V gene (reference sequence). CDR3 length: 12 amino acids. V was cut by 1 base and J by 11 bases, with 9 bases left in between. The CDR3 DNA reads as TGTGCCAGTAGTATAGGAAGGGGAAAGCAGTTCTTC. Translated: CASSIGRGKQFF.

The rearrangement uses TRBV19 and TRBJ2-3; D may be TRBD2 (5 bases). From germline, CDR1 is LNHDA and CDR2 SQIVND (reference sequence). The CDR3 has 15 residues. V was clipped by 5 bases and J by 4 bases, with 16 bases between them. CDR3 coding DNA: TGTGCCAGTAGTCCGGGATTTGGACGAGCAGATACGCAGTATTTT. Translated: CASSPGFGRADTQYF.

The rearrangement uses TRBV19 and TRBJ2-5, with TRBD1 as a possible D gene (6 bases). CDR3 size: 15 residues. V lost 5 bases and J lost 1, with 14 bases in between. Germline V gene data show CDR1 as LNHDA and CDR2 as SQIVND (reference sequence). The DNA for the CDR3 is TGTGCCAGTAGTGTAAGCGGACAGCTCCAAGAGACCCAGTACTTC. As protein: CASSVSGQLQETQYF. Complete variable domain (other parts from reference TRBV19 and TRBJ2-5): DGGITQSPKYLFRKEGQNVTLSCEQNLNHDAMYWYRQDPGQGLRLIYYSQIVNDFQKGDIAEGYSVSREKKESFPLTVTSAQKNPTAFYLCASSVSGQLQETQYFGPGTRLLVL.

The rearrangement joins TRBV2 to TRBJ2-7; TRBD1 matches 7 bases. The CDR3 has 15 residues. Germline V gene lookup returns CDR1 SNHLY and CDR2 FYNNEI. V lost 0 bases, J lost 3 bases, and 5 bases stayed unmatched. CDR3 sequence (DNA): TGTGCCAGCAGTGAAGCGGACAGGTTTGTCTACGAGCAGTACTTC. This gives the protein CASSEADRFVYEQYF.

The chain carries TRBV27 and TRBJ1-2, with D tentatively TRBD1 (5 bases). Germline CDR1 is MNHEY and CDR2 is SMNVEV (reference sequence). The V end lost 6 bases, the J end lost 2 bases, and 10 bases lay between the germline ends. The CDR3 sequence is 13 residues long. The CDR3 loop is CASRSQGNYGYTF. The DNA of the CDR3 is TGTGCCAGCAGGTCTCAGGGAAACTATGGCTACACCTTC.

Only one count was recorded for this clone. This chain connects TRBV19 to TRBJ2-1, with 10 bases that match TRBD2. V trimming: 5 bases; J trimming: 1 base; junction bases outside the gene matches: 2. Germline V CDR1 and CDR2: LNHDA, SQIVND (reference sequence). The CDR3 consists of 15 residues. The CDR3 is CASSPAGGSYNEQFF. In nucleotides, the CDR3 is TGTGCCAGTAGTCCAGCGGGGGGGTCCTACAATGAGCAGTTCTTC. The whole variable domain, remainder taken from reference TRBV19 and TRBJ2-1, is DGGITQSPKYLFRKEGQNVTLSCEQNLNHDAMYWYRQDPGQGLRLIYYSQIVNDFQKGDIAEGYSVSREKKESFPLTVTSAQKNPTAFYLCASSPAGGSYNEQFFGPGTRLTVL.

The rearrangement links TRBV14 to TRBJ2-5, with D maybe TRBD1 (5 bases). This CDR3 region has 14 residues. Deletions cut 3 bases from V and 5 bases from J, with 13 bases between. Per germline, CDR1 SGHDN and CDR2 FVKESK. The CDR3 loop is CASSQELYRETQYF. CDR3 coding DNA: TGTGCCAGCAGCCAGGAACTATACAGGGAGACCCAGTACTTC.